This T cell receptor beta chain emerged from a study of cytomegalovirus exposure and HLA in healthy donors. The study's findings and limits: With further analysis later on, most CMV-associated TCR beta chains appeared HLA-restricted.

The PCR was carried out with 60 Vbeta primers and 13 Jbeta primers. The assay was immunoSEQ multiplex PCR, and TCRdb's table has in-frame clones only and misses some. The ten top clones account for around 2.2%, within a sample of approximately 120,000 clones. The CDR3 is 14 residues long. CDR1 and CDR2 (germline): SGHRS, YFSETQ. With 4 bases removed from V and 0 bases from J, the gap between germline ends came to 11 bases. In regard to this clone: Its specificity is unknown.

The TCR was taken from a man in his forties in good health and CMV-seronegative. Source material: PBMCs. V and J are TRBV5-1 and TRBJ2-7; D unresolved. CDR3 sequence reads: CASSPTTTSYEQYF. The CDR3 DNA is TGCGCCAGCAGCCCAACTACGACCTCCTACGAGCAGTACTTC.